A single sample gave rise to the 19 T cell receptor beta chains below, sequenced in a study of control samples from healthy donors and cancer patients. TCRdb's table, derived via immunoSEQ multiplex PCR, lists solely in-frame clones and lacks some. The table has about 220,000 clones, 85% to 95% seen once. Sequenced input: blood. The receptors originated from a man aged 50 or older in good health.

The chain has TRBV7-2 and TRBJ2-1; 14 nucleotides agree with TRBD2. Losses at the gene ends were 8 bases for V and 8 bases for J; bases not matched to a gene: 8. Germline CDR1 SGHTA, CDR2 FQGNSA. There are 15 residues in the CDR3. CDR3 nucleotide sequence: TGTGCCAGCGGACCCGGGACTAGCGGGGGTGATGAGCAGTTCTTC. Residues: CASGPGTSGGDEQFF.

The V and J genes are TRBV10-2 and TRBJ2-7; TRBD1 matches 10 bases. The CDR3 has 14 amino acids. The ends lost 8 bases at V and 6 bases at J; junction bases unmatched: 10. Germline CDR1 and CDR2: WSHSY and SAAADI. The DNA for the CDR3 is TGCGCCAGCGGCCGGGACAGGGGTTGGAGCGAGCAGTACTTC. Translation: CASGRDRGWSEQYF.

V and J are TRBV19 and TRBJ1-1; 8 positions match TRBD1. The CDR3 length is 17 residues. V shed 5 bases, J shed 3 bases, and the junction held 14 bases outside the gene matches. CDR1 LNHDA and CDR2 SQIVND come from the germline V gene (reference sequence). The CDR3 reads CASSGQGAGRRDTEAFF. The CDR3 nucleotides read TGTGCCAGTAGTGGGCAGGGGGCAGGGAGAAGGGACACTGAAGCTTTCTTT.

This chain uses TRBV27 with TRBJ2-5, with 8 bases that match TRBD1. The V and J ends lost 5 bases and 5 bases, in that order; junction bases with no gene match: 13. This CDR3 comprises 16 residues. CDR1 is MNHEY, CDR2 SMNVEV, per germline (reference sequence). CDR3 nucleotides: TGTGCCAGCAGTCCGGGACGGACAGGGTGGGGGGAGACCCAGTACTTC. The encoded protein is CASSPGRTGWGETQYF.

The J gene is TRBJ2-5, the V gene TRBV10-1; maybe TRBD1 (5 bases). CDR1 and CDR2 from the germline V gene are WNHNN and SYGVQD (reference sequence). CDR3 length: 14 amino acids. Trimming left V 0 bases short and J 5 bases short, with 10 bases between. CDR3 sequence (DNA): TGCGCCAGCAGTGAGTCTTTGGGGCTTGAGACCCAGTACTTC. Amino acids: CASSESLGLETQYF.

The chain joins TRBV6-5 to TRBJ2-7; 9 bases are a match to TRBD1. The V and J ends lost 7 bases and 3 bases, in that order; junction bases with no gene match: 10. The length of the CDR3 is 15 residues. CDR1 is MNHEY, CDR2 SVGAGI, per germline. The CDR3 coding sequence is TGTGCCAGCAACCTACCTCGGGACAGGGACTACGAGCAGTACTTC. Its protein is CASNLPRDRDYEQYF.

The chain carries TRBV6-1 and TRBJ1-6; D gene ambiguous. The V gene lost 0 bases and the J gene lost 0 bases, with 6 bases spanning the gap. Germline values: CDR1 MNHNS, CDR2 SASEGT. The CDR3 contains 16 residues. CDR3 region: CASSEAGSSYNSPLHF. The CDR3 DNA reads as TGTGCCAGCAGTGAAGCGGGGAGCTCCTATAATTCACCCCTCCACTTT.

The rearrangement links TRBV29-1 to TRBJ2-7, with 7 bases that match TRBD1. The CDR3 consists of 12 residues. Trimming at V came to 8 bases and at J to 2 bases, leaving 6 bases not matched to a gene. The germline V gene has CDR1 SQVTM and CDR2 ANQGSEA. The CDR3 reads CSTRDSPYEQYF. The CDR3 nucleotides read TGCAGCACCCGGGACAGTCCCTACGAGCAGTACTTC.

The rearrangement joins TRBV19 to TRBJ1-4; 9 bases line up with TRBD1. Germline loops: CDR1 LNHDA, CDR2 SQIVND (reference sequence). The trim removed 7 bases at V and 5 bases at J, leaving 5 bases unmatched. This CDR3 comprises 14 residues. The CDR3 region is CASNSGTGNEKLFF. In DNA form, the CDR3 reads TGTGCCAGTAATTCCGGGACAGGGAATGAAAAACTGTTTTTT. Drawing the rest from reference TRBV19 and TRBJ1-4, the complete variable domain is DGGITQSPKYLFRKEGQNVTLSCEQNLNHDAMYWYRQDPGQGLRLIYYSQIVNDFQKGDIAEGYSVSREKKESFPLTVTSAQKNPTAFYLCASNSGTGNEKLFFGSGTQLSVL.

The rearrangement uses TRBV6-2 or TRBV6-3 and TRBJ1-2, with a possible D match to TRBD1 (6 bases). The CDR3 sequence is 16 residues long. Looked up from germline, CDR1 is MNHEY and CDR2 is SVGEGT. Deletions cut 5 bases from V and 0 bases from J, with 16 bases between. The CDR3 loop is CASSLGYRVTNYGYTF. In DNA, the CDR3 is TGTGCCAGCAGTCTTGGTTACAGGGTGACTAACTATGGCTACACCTTC.

The chain combines TRBV19 with TRBJ1-2; possible D gene TRBD1, 6 bases. Trimming stripped 3 bases from V and 6 bases from J, with 11 bases between. This CDR3 spans 13 amino acids. The germline gives CDR1 LNHDA, CDR2 SQIVND (reference sequence). CDR3 nucleotides: TGTGCCAGTAGTATCCCCAGGGGAGATGGCTACACCTTC. It codes for CASSIPRGDGYTF.

The V call is TRBV5-1, the J call TRBJ2-7; tentative D call: TRBD1 (6 bases). Germline V gene sequence: CDR1 SGHRS, CDR2 YFSETQ. V lost 3 bases and J lost 6, with 25 bases in between. The CDR3 has 17 residues. This chain's CDR3 is CASSSAPLGQQRGEQYF. The CDR3 nucleotides are TGCGCCAGCAGCTCGGCTCCACTCGGACAGCAAAGGGGCGAGCAGTACTTC.

The chain uses TRBV19 and TRBJ1-1; 7 nucleotides line up with TRBD1. V was clipped by 4 bases and J by 5 bases; unmatched bases: 7. Per the germline V gene, CDR1 is LNHDA and CDR2 is SQIVND (reference sequence). The CDR3 has 14 residues. DNA for the CDR3: TGTGCCAGTAGTAGGAGGGGGCGTGGGACTGAAGCTTTCTTT. Its translation is CASSRRGRGTEAFF.

The rearrangement joins TRBV5-8 to TRBJ1-6; D is undetermined. CDR1 and CDR2 (germline): SGHTS, YDEGEE. V was trimmed by 1 base and J by 0 bases, leaving 8 bases between them. CDR3 length: 16 amino acids. The CDR3: CASSLRGSSYNSPLHF. The CDR3 coding sequence is TGTGCCAGCAGCTTGAGAGGGAGCTCCTATAATTCACCCCTCCACTTT.

V and J are TRBV19 and TRBJ2-2; 7 bases align to TRBD1. The trim removed 3 bases at V and 5 bases at J, leaving 12 bases unmatched. This CDR3 has 17 residues. Germline CDR1 LNHDA, CDR2 SQIVND (reference sequence). The CDR3 is CASSIRQGERGTGELFF. CDR3 coding DNA: TGTGCCAGTAGTATTCGACAGGGCGAGAGGGGGACCGGGGAGCTGTTTTTT. Variable domain in full (rest from reference TRBV19 and TRBJ2-2): DGGITQSPKYLFRKEGQNVTLSCEQNLNHDAMYWYRQDPGQGLRLIYYSQIVNDFQKGDIAEGYSVSREKKESFPLTVTSAQKNPTAFYLCASSIRQGERGTGELFFGEGSRLTVL.

The chain links TRBV20-1 to TRBJ2-7; 7 bases fit TRBD1. The ends lost 4 bases at V and 5 bases at J; junction bases unmatched: 2. CDR1 is DFQATT, CDR2 SNEGSKA, per germline (reference sequence). This CDR3 is built from 11 residues. Here the CDR3 reads CSAKQGNEQYV. The CDR3 DNA is TGCAGTGCTAAACAGGGGAACGAGCAGTACGTC.

J is TRBJ1-1 and V is TRBV5-5; no clear D. Germline values: CDR1 SGHKS, CDR2 YYEKEE (reference sequence). Between the trimmed V and J ends, which lost 1 base and 8 bases, there was a span of 12 bases. There are 13 residues in the CDR3. The CDR3 coding sequence is TGTGCCAGCAGCTTGTCTCCCGCCCCGGAAGCTTTCTTT. Encoded protein: CASSLSPAPEAFF.

On this clone itself: A read error may produce the germline difference seen at one junction end. This chain links TRBV12-3 or TRBV12-4 with TRBJ1-4, with unresolved D. The CDR3 is 12 amino acids. Here the CDR3 reads CASSLSRSAAIF. The CDR3 DNA is TGTGCCAGCAGTTTATCCCGTTCGGCCGCGATTTTT.

The chain uses TRBV27 and TRBJ2-1; D may match TRBD1 or TRBD2 (6 bases each). Germline V lookup: CDR1 MNHEY, CDR2 SMNVEV (reference sequence). V was clipped by 4 bases and J by 7 bases, with 17 bases between them. CDR3 size: 15 residues. The CDR3 reads CASSSTSGGFNEQFF. Written as DNA, the CDR3 is TGTGCCAGCAGTTCAACGTCCGGGGGCTTTAATGAGCAGTTCTTC.